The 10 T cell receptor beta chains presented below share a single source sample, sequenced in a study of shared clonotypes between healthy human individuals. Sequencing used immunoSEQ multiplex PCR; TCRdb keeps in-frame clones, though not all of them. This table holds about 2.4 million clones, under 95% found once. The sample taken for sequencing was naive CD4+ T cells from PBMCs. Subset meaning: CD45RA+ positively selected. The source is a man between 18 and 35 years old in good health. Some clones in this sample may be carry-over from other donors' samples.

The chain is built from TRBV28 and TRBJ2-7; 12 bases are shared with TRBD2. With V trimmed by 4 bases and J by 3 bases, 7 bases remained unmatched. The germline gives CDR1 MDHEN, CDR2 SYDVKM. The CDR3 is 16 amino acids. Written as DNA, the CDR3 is TGTGCCAGCAGTTCCTCGACTAGCGGGAGTATCTACGAGCAGTACTTC. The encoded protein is CASSSSTSGSIYEQYF.

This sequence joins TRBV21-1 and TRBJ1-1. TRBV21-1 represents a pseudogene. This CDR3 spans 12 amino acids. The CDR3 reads CASSTKNTEAFF. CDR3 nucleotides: TGTGCCAGCAGCACGAAGAACACTGAAGCTTTCTTT.

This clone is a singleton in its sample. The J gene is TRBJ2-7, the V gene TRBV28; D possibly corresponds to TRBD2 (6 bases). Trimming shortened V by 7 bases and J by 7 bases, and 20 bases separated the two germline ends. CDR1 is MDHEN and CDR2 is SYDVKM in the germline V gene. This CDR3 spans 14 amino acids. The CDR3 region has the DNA TGTGCCAGCACCCTGGAGGGTTATCAAAGGGAGCAGTACTTC. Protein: CASTLEGYQREQYF.

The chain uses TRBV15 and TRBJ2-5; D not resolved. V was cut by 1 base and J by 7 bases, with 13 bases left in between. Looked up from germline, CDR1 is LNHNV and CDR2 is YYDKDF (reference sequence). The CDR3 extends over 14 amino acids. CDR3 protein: CATSRGTPPVTQYF. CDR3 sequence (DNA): TGTGCCACCAGCAGAGGGACCCCACCTGTGACCCAGTACTTC.

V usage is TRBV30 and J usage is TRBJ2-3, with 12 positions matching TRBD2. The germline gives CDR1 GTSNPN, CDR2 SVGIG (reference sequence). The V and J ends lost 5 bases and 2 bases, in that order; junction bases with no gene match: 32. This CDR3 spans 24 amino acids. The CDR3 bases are TGTGCCTGGGGGGGATACGCGGACAGGCCCCCGGGACTAGCGGGCCTTCCTCCCACAGATACGCAGTATTTT. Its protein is CAWGGYADRPPGLAGLPPTDTQYF.

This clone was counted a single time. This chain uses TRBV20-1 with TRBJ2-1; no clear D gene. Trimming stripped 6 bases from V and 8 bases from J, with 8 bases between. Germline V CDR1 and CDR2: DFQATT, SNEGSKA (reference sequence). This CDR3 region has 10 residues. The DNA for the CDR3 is TGCAGTGCCGCGAGCCATGAGCAGTTCTTC. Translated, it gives CSAASHEQFF.

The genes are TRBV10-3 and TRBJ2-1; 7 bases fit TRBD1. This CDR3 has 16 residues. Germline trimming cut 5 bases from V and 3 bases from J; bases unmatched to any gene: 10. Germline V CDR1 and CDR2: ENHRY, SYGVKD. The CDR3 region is CAISKPGQTVYNEQFF. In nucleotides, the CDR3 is TGTGCCATCAGTAAGCCGGGACAGACCGTCTACAATGAGCAGTTCTTC.

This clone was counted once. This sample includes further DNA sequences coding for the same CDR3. DNA of the CDR3: TGCGCCAGCAGGAGAAGAGGGAACACTGAAGCTTTCTTT. Protein sequence: CASRRRGNTEAFF. The chain links TRBV5-1 to TRBJ1-1; D not certain. The CDR3 sequence is 13 residues long. V was trimmed by 5 bases and J by 1 base, leaving 9 bases between them. CDR1 SGHRS and CDR2 YFSETQ come from the germline V gene.

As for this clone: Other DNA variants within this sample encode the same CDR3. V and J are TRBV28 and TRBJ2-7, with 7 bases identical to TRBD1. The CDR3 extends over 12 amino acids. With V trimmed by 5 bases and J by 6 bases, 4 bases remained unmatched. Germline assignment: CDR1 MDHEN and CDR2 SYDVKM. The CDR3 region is CASSPRQGEQYF. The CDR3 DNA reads TGTGCCAGCAGTCCTCGACAGGGCGAGCAGTACTTC.

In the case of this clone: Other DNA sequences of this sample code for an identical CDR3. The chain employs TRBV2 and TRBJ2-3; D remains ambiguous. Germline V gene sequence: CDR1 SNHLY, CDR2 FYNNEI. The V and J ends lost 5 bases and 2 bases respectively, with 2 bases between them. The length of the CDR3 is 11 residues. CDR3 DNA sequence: TGTGCCAGCAGTTACACAGATACGCAGTATTTT. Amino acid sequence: CASSYTDTQYF.